The rows below give T cell receptor beta chains drawn from one sample of a study of OX40 agonist ivuxolimab in advanced cancers. TCRdb's table, derived via immunoSEQ multiplex PCR, lists solely in-frame clones and lacks some. The sample yields 70,000 or so clones, 90% to 95% seen once. The sample in question was CD4+ or CD8+ T cells sorted from blood, obtained in a trial of the OX40 agonist ivuxolimab. Receptor source: an adult with an advanced solid tumor such as melanoma, head and neck, liver or kidney cancer. Each CDR3 is given with its conserved first and last residue. The D gene is left open where the match is weak. Some rows mark clone size as missing; the rest say once, few, many or name a class of expanded clone.

v_gene	j_gene	d_gene	abundance	CDR3nt	CDR3aa
TRBV6-4	TRBJ1-6	TRBD1	-	TGTGCCAGCAGCCGAACGAGGACAGGCCGCGGACCCCTCCACTTT	CASSRTRTGRGPLHF
TRBV13	TRBJ2-7	TRBD1	-	TGTGCCAGCAGCGTGGGACAGGGCTCCTACGAGCAGTACTTC	CASSVGQGSYEQYF
TRBV5-1	TRBJ2-6	TRBD2	-	TGCGCCAGCGGCGGACTAGCGGGGGTCTCTGGGGCCAACGTCCTGACTTTC	CASGGLAGVSGANVLTF
TRBV10-2	TRBJ1-6	-	-	TGCGCCAGCAGTGAGATGGGTTTCGCTGGGAATTCACCCCTCCACTTT	CASSEMGFAGNSPLHF
TRBV30	TRBJ1-2	-	-	TGTGCCTGGAGTGTTCAGGGACTAAGTGGCTACACCTTC	CAWSVQGLSGYTF
TRBV4-1	TRBJ1-2	TRBD1	-	TGCGCCAGCAGCCCGATCTCGGACAGGGGAGGCTATGGCTACACCTTC	CASSPISDRGGYGYTF
TRBV11-1	TRBJ1-1	-	-	TGTGCCAGCAGCTTAGCAGTCGCAGGGAGGACTGAAGCTTTCTTT	CASSLAVAGRTEAFF
TRBV6-6	TRBJ2-7	-	-	TGTGCCAGCAAGGCCCGGGGGCAAGACGAGCAGTACTTC	CASKARGQDEQYF
TRBV19	TRBJ2-3	-	-	TGTGCCAGTAGTCCGAAGACAGGTACGCAGTATTTT	CASSPKTGTQYF
TRBV15	TRBJ2-1	-	-	TGTGCCACCAGCTTAGGGGCCTACAATGAGCAGTTCTTC	CATSLGAYNEQFF
TRBV27	TRBJ2-3	TRBD1	-	TGTGCCAGCAGTTCCGGACAGGCAGCAACGCAGTATTTT	CASSSGQAATQYF
TRBV5-1	TRBJ1-4	-	-	TGCGCCAGCAGCTCGGACGGTTATGAAAAACTGTTTTTT	CASSSDGYEKLFF
TRBV13	TRBJ1-1	-	-	TGTGCCAGCAGCCGACAGAACACTGAAGCTTTCTTT	CASSRQNTEAFF
TRBV1	TRBJ2-4	-	-	TGCACCAGCAGCCGTCAACATCAGGACAGGGCCAAAAACATTCAGTACTTC	CTSSRQHQDRAKNIQYF
TRBV13	TRBJ2-7	-	-	TGTGCCAGCAGCTTGGACACGTCCTACGAGCAGTACTTC	CASSLDTSYEQYF
TRBV4-2	TRBJ2-7	-	few	TGTGCCAGCAGCCAAGAGGCGGACGGAGGCTACGAGCAGTACTTC	CASSQEADGGYEQYF
TRBV2	TRBJ1-2	-	-	TGTGCCAGTGGCCCCGGGCCCAGGGATGGCTACACCTTC	CASGPGPRDGYTF
TRBV5-8	TRBJ2-5	-	-	TGTGCCAGCAGCTTTGGGCAGGAAGTAGGGGAGACCCAGTACTTC	CASSFGQEVGETQYF
TRBV4-2	TRBJ2-1	-	-	TGTGCCAGCAGCCAGGCTACTAGCAATGAGCAGTTCTTC	CASSQATSNEQFF
TRBV27	TRBJ2-7	-	-	TGTGCCAGCAGTCTAGGGAGAGGGAACGAGCAGTACTTC	CASSLGRGNEQYF
TRBV5-6	TRBJ2-1	-	-	TGTGCCAGCAGCTTGGATACAACGCAGTTCTTC	CASSLDTTQFF
TRBV2	TRBJ2-2	-	-	TGTGCCAGCAGGCCCCCGGGACAACCTCCCTCCTCCCAAGGGGAGCTGTTTTTT	CASRPPGQPPSSQGELFF
TRBV7-9	TRBJ2-7	-	-	TGTGCCAGCAGCGGCCGGGGCCTCGCAGGCTACGAGCAGTACTTC	CASSGRGLAGYEQYF
TRBV10-3	TRBJ1-1	-	-	TGTGCCATCAGTGAGCCGGGACAAGTGAACACTGAAGCTTTCTTT	CAISEPGQVNTEAFF
TRBV4-2	TRBJ1-6	-	-	TGTGCCAGCAGCCAAGGGGCAGAGGGTAATTCACCCCTCCACTTT	CASSQGAEGNSPLHF
TRBV5-4	TRBJ2-1	TRBD1	-	TGTGCCAGCAGCTCGCATCCCATACAGGGGGGTAACAATGAGCAGTTCTTC	CASSSHPIQGGNNEQFF
TRBV9	TRBJ2-5	-	few	TGTGCCAGCAGCGTAGAAGGGGGCCAAGAGACCCAGTACTTC	CASSVEGGQETQYF
TRBV5-6	TRBJ1-6	TRBD1	-	TGTGCCAGCAGCTCGGGGACAGGCTATAATTCACCCCTCCACTTT	CASSSGTGYNSPLHF
TRBV19	TRBJ2-7	TRBD2	-	TGTGCCAGTAGCCCAGGCCCGGGACTAGCGGGTTACGAGCAGTACTTC	CASSPGPGLAGYEQYF
TRBV5-1	TRBJ2-3	TRBD2	-	TGCGCCAGCAGCCGGGGGACTAGCGGCACAGATACGCAGTATTTT	CASSRGTSGTDTQYF
TRBV5-4	TRBJ1-6	-	-	TGTGCCAGCAGCTTGAGCAGGGGCCATAATTCACCCCTCCACTTT	CASSLSRGHNSPLHF
TRBV30	TRBJ1-4	-	once	TGTGCCTGGAGTGCGACAGGCGAAAAACTGTTTTTT	CAWSATGEKLFF
TRBV11-2	TRBJ1-1	TRBD1	-	TGTGCCAGCAGCTTCGACAGGGGGCCAATGAACACTGAAGCTTTCTTT	CASSFDRGPMNTEAFF
TRBV29-1	TRBJ1-2	-	-	TGCAGCGTTGTAGCCAGAGAAGGCTACACCTTC	CSVVAREGYTF
TRBV4-1	TRBJ1-4	TRBD1	-	TGCGCCAGCAGCCCATCCTACAGGGGGTGGGATGAAAAACTGTTTTTT	CASSPSYRGWDEKLFF